A single sample is the source of the 19 T cell receptor beta chains below, sequenced in a study of blood T cell repertoires in COVID-19. Libraries were prepared by immunoSEQ multiplex PCR; TCRdb keeps only in-frame clonotypes and omits some of them. Found here are roughly 70,000 clones, roughly 88% of them singletons; the top ten hold 2.5% to 3.5%. Source material: peripheral blood. The receptors were gathered from a man between 65 and 79 years old with active or convalescent COVID-19.

V usage is TRBV5-5 and J usage is TRBJ1-6; D call uncertain. Trimming took 2 bases from V and 1 from J, leaving 10 bases between them. CDR1 SGHKS and CDR2 YYEKEE come from the germline V gene (reference sequence). The CDR3 is made up of 16 amino acids. For the CDR3, the DNA is TGTGCCAGCAGCTTCCCAGGTATTTCCTATAATTCACCCCTCCACTTT. Its protein product is CASSFPGISYNSPLHF.

The genes are TRBV14 and TRBJ2-7; no clear D. The CDR3 loop spans 15 amino acids. Germline V lookup: CDR1 SGHDN, CDR2 FVKESK. With 0 bases removed from V and 2 bases from J, the gap between germline ends came to 11 bases. In DNA form, the CDR3 reads TGTGCCAGCAGCCAAGAAGAGGCTCTACCCTACGAGCAGTACTTC. This codes for CASSQEEALPYEQYF.

The genes are TRBV19 and TRBJ2-6; D ambiguous. Germline V lookup: CDR1 LNHDA, CDR2 SQIVND (reference sequence). V was pared by 4 bases and J by 1 base, with 5 bases between. This CDR3 contains 14 residues. The CDR3 DNA follows: TGTGCCAGTAGTACCTTTTCTGGGGCCAACGTCCTGACTTTC. Translating gives CASSTFSGANVLTF.

The rearrangement joins TRBV9 to TRBJ2-3; tentative D call: TRBD1 (6 bases). Per germline, CDR1 SGDLS and CDR2 YYNGEE. Between the trimmed V and J ends, which lost 2 bases and 2 bases, there was a span of 12 bases. The length of the CDR3 is 15 residues. The CDR3 region has the DNA TGTGCCAGCAGCGTCGGACAGTTCTACACAGATACGCAGTATTTT. Protein: CASSVGQFYTDTQYF. The variable domain in full, completed from reference TRBV9 and TRBJ2-3, reads DSGVTQTPKHLITATGQRVTLRCSPRSGDLSVYWYQQSLDQGLQFLIQYYNGEERAKGNILERFSAQQFPDLHSELNLSSLELGDSALYFCASSVGQFYTDTQYFGPGTRLTVL.

V gene TRBV5-5 combines with J gene TRBJ2-7; the D gene is possibly TRBD2 (6 bases). V was shortened by 4 bases and J by 6 bases, with 20 bases between the two germline ends. The germline gives CDR1 SGHKS, CDR2 YYEKEE (reference sequence). This CDR3 region has 15 residues. The CDR3 DNA reads as TGTGCCAGCAGCCCCAGGGTAGCGGACGGGGCCGAGCAGTACTTC. This sequence encodes CASSPRVADGAEQYF.

This chain connects TRBV19 to TRBJ2-2; no clear D. Per the germline V gene, CDR1 is LNHDA and CDR2 is SQIVND (reference sequence). This CDR3 comprises 14 residues. Trimming left V 5 bases short and J 6 bases short, with 13 bases between. DNA for the CDR3: TGTGCCAGTAGTGCAGGTAGTTTCGCCGGGGAGCTGTTTTTT. Its translation: CASSAGSFAGELFF.

V usage is TRBV7-8 and J usage is TRBJ1-2, with TRBD1 identical over 8 bases. The germline V gene encodes CDR1 SGHVS and CDR2 FQNEAQ. This CDR3 contains 12 residues. The J segment lost 11 bases and the V segment lost 4 bases, leaving 6 bases of the junction unmatched. The CDR3 is CASSSGQGVYTF. In nucleotides, the CDR3 is TGTGCCAGCAGCTCCGGACAGGGCGTATACACCTTC.

The chain recombines TRBV19 with TRBJ2-4; TRBD2 aligns across 8 bases. This CDR3 is built from 17 residues. Germline CDR1 reads LNHDA; CDR2 reads SQIVND (reference sequence). V trimming: 3 bases; J trimming: 0 bases; junction bases outside the gene matches: 7. CDR3 protein: CASSIQTAGGAKNIQYF. The CDR3 nucleotides are TGTGCCAGTAGTATTCAGACGGCGGGAGGAGCCAAAAACATTCAGTACTTC.

J is TRBJ2-1 and V is TRBV10-3; a weak D match, TRBD1 (7 bases). Germline CDR1 ENHRY, CDR2 SYGVKD. The CDR3 is 15 residues long. The V and J ends lost 10 bases and 3 bases respectively, with 19 bases between them. CDR3 bases: TGTGCCACCGCGGGGCTGGGACAGAGCTACAATGAGCAGTTCTTC. It translates to CATAGLGQSYNEQFF.

The rearrangement joins TRBV19 to TRBJ2-3; 7 bases are a match to TRBD2. Germline loops: CDR1 LNHDA, CDR2 SQIVND (reference sequence). V gave up 7 bases and J gave up 3 bases; unmatched junction bases: 13. The CDR3 covers 16 residues. In nucleotides, the CDR3 is TGTGCCAGTACCGCGAGGTTCGCGGGAGAGACAGATACGCAGTATTTT. Translating gives CASTARFAGETDTQYF.

The J gene is TRBJ2-1, the V gene TRBV28; TRBD2 agrees at 11 bases. The CDR3 runs to 14 residues. Germline lookup yields CDR1 MDHEN and CDR2 SYDVKM. After removal of 8 bases from V and 8 bases from J, the junction contained 8 bases not matched to a gene. The CDR3 spells CASALAGGGDEQFF. CDR3 DNA: TGTGCCAGCGCCCTAGCGGGAGGTGGCGATGAGCAGTTCTTC. The full variable domain, rest sourced from reference TRBV28 and TRBJ2-1, is DVKVTQSSRYLVKRTGEKVFLECVQDMDHENMFWYRQDPGLGLRLIYFSYDVKMKEKGDIPEGYSVSREKKERFSLILESASTNQTSMYLCASALAGGGDEQFFGPGTRLTVL.

This clone was seen a single time. The V call is TRBV18, the J call TRBJ1-2, with D hard to call. The CDR3 has 13 residues. CDR1 is KGHSH, CDR2 LQKENI, per germline. V gave up 3 bases and J gave up 8 bases, with 13 bases separating them. The CDR3 spells CASSPDRQQGYTF. In DNA, the CDR3 is TGTGCCAGCTCACCCGATAGACAACAGGGCTACACCTTC.

This clone was recorded once. This chain uses TRBV11-3 with TRBJ2-1; D may be TRBD1 (6 bases). The germline gives CDR1 SGHNT, CDR2 YENEEA. The V gene lost 5 bases and the J gene lost 7 bases, with 15 bases spanning the gap. The CDR3 totals 14 residues. Written as DNA, the CDR3 is TGTGCCAGCAGCCTCGAGGGGGTTTGGAATGAGCAGTTCTTC. This sequence encodes CASSLEGVWNEQFF.

This clone was picked up a small number of times. The rearrangement links TRBV19 to TRBJ1-1; no reliable D call. Germline CDR1 is LNHDA and CDR2 is SQIVND (reference sequence). The CDR3 is made up of 16 amino acids. V lost 8 bases and J 3 bases, leaving 22 bases between the germline ends. CDR3 nucleotides: TGTGCCAGTCCCATCCGCGGGAGCTTGCGTGACACTGAAGCTTTCTTT. Encoded protein: CASPIRGSLRDTEAFF.

The chain joins TRBV29-1 to TRBJ2-1; 10 bases line up with TRBD1. The CDR3 is 12 residues long. Looked up from germline, CDR1 is SQVTM and CDR2 is ANQGSEA. CDR3 protein: CSGDRGSNEQFF. The CDR3 region has the DNA TGCTCCGGGGACAGGGGAAGCAATGAGCAGTTCTTC.

About this clone: Mismatch with germline at one junction end may stem from a read error. The J gene is TRBJ2-1, the V gene TRBV6-5, with 8 bases matching TRBD1. This CDR3 comprises 14 residues. Germline V CDR1 and CDR2: MNHEY, SVGAGI. CDR3 residues: CPQTRDRTNNEQFF. The CDR3 DNA reads TGCCCCCAAACTCGGGACAGGACAAACAATGAGCAGTTCTTC.

The V and J genes are TRBV27 and TRBJ2-2; 10 bases align to TRBD2. The CDR3 is 16 amino acids. Germline CDR1 MNHEY, CDR2 SMNVEV (reference sequence). V lost 2 bases, J lost 5 bases, and 5 bases stayed unmatched. This CDR3 is CASSLEAGGPTGELFF. As DNA, the CDR3 is TGTGCCAGCAGTTTAGAAGCGGGGGGGCCGACCGGGGAGCTGTTTTTT.

The rearrangement joins TRBV29-1 to TRBJ1-1, with 8 bases that match TRBD1. CDR1 and CDR2 from the germline V gene are SQVTM and ANQGSEA. The CDR3 consists of 13 residues. The trim removed 4 bases at V and 4 bases at J, leaving 5 bases unmatched. The CDR3 bases are TGCAGCGTTGCGGGTACAGGGGGCACTGAAGCTTTCTTT. Translating it yields CSVAGTGGTEAFF.

The chain has TRBV29-1 and TRBJ1-3; a possible D gene is TRBD1 (5 bases). This CDR3 is built from 12 residues. Germline V gene data show CDR1 as SQVTM and CDR2 as ANQGSEA. Trimming left V 4 bases short and J 6 bases short, with 10 bases between. The chain's CDR3 is CSVGQRENTIYF. CDR3 coding DNA: TGCAGCGTTGGACAGCGCGAAAACACCATATATTTT.